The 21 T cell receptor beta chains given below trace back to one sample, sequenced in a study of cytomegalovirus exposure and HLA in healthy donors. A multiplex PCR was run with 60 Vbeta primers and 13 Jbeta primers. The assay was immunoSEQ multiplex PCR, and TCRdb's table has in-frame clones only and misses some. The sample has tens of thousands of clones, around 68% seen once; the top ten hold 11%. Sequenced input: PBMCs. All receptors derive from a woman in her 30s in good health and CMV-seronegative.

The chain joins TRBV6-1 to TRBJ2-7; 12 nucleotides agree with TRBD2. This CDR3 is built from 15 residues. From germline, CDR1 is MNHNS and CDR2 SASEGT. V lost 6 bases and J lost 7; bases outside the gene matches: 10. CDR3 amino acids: CASRDPSGGAWEQYF. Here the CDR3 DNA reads TGTGCCAGCAGGGACCCTAGCGGGGGGGCTTGGGAGCAGTACTTC.

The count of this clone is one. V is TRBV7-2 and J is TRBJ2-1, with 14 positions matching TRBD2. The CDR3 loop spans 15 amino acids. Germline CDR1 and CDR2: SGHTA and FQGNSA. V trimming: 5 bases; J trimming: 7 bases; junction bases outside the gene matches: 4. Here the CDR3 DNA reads TGTGCCAGCAGCCAGGGGACTAGCGGGGGAAATGAGCAGTTCTTC. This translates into CASSQGTSGGNEQFF.

The CDR3 spells CASSAPGQSAFF. In DNA, the CDR3 is TGTGCCAGCAGCGCTCCGGGACAGTCGGCTTTCTTT. V is TRBV9 and J is TRBJ1-1, with TRBD1 matching 7 bases. There are 12 residues in the CDR3. Germline V gene data show CDR1 as SGDLS and CDR2 as YYNGEE. After removal of 3 bases from V and 11 bases from J, the junction contained 7 bases not matched to a gene.

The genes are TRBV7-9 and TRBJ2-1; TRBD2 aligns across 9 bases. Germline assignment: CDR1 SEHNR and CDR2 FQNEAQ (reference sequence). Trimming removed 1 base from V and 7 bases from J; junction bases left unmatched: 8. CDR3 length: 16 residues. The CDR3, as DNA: TGTGCCAGCAGCTTAGTTCTAGCGGGGACTTCAAATGAGCAGTTCTTC. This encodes CASSLVLAGTSNEQFF.

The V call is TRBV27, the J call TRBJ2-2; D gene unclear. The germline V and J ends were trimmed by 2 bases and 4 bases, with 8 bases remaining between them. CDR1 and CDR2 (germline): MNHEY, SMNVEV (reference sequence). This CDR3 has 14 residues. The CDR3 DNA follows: TGTGCCAGCAGTTTAACGAGGTTCACCGGGGAGCTGTTTTTT. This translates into CASSLTRFTGELFF.

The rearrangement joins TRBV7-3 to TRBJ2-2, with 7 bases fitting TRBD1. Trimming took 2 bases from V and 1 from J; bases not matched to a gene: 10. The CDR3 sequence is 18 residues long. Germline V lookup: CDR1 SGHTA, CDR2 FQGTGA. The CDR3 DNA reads TGTGCCAGCAGCTTATCTCTGGTGACAGGGTGGAACACCGGGGAGCTGTTTTTT. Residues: CASSLSLVTGWNTGELFF.

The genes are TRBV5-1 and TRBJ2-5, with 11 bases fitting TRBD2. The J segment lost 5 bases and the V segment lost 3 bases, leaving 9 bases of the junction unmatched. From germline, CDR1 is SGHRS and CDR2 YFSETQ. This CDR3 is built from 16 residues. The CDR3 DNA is TGCGCCAGCAGCTCTCGTAGCGGGGGGGATGAGGAGACCCAGTACTTC. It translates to CASSSRSGGDEETQYF.

CDR3: CASSPPGQGSTNYGYTF. CDR3 in DNA: TGTGCCAGCAGCCCTCCGGGACAGGGCTCAACTAACTATGGCTACACCTTC. V and J are TRBV21-1 and TRBJ1-2; the table names TRBD1, a call not compared with the DNA. TRBV21-1 is tagged as a pseudogene. The CDR3 totals 17 residues.

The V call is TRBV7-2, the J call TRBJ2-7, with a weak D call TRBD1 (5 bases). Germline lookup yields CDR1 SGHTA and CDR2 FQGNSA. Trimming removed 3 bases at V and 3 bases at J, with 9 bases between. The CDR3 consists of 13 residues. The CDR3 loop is CASSFYRSYEQYF. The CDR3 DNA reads TGTGCCAGCAGCTTTTACAGGAGCTACGAGCAGTACTTC.

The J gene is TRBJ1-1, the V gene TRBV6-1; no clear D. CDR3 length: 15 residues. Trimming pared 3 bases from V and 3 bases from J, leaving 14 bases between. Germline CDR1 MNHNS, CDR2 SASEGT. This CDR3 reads CASSDRAGRDTEAFF. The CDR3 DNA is TGTGCCAGCAGTGACCGAGCTGGGCGGGACACTGAAGCTTTCTTT.

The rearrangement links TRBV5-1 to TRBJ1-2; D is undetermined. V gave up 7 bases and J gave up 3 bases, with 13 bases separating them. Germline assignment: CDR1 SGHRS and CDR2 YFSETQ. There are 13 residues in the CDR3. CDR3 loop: CASQPNQDYGYTF. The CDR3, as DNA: TGCGCCAGCCAACCGAATCAGGACTATGGCTACACCTTC.

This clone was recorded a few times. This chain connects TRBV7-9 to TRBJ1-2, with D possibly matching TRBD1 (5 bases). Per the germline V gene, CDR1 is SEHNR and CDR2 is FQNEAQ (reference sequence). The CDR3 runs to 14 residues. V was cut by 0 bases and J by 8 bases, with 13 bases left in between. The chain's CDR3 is CASSLADSSLGYTF. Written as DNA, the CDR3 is TGTGCCAGCAGCTTAGCTGACAGTTCGCTGGGCTACACCTTC.

CDR3 loop: CASSRGGSTDTQYF. The CDR3 nucleotides read TGCGCCAGCAGTCGAGGAGGAAGCACAGATACGCAGTATTTT. The V call is TRBV10-1, the J call TRBJ2-3; possible D gene TRBD2, 5 bases. V lost 5 bases to trimming and J lost 0 bases, with 9 bases between them. Germline CDR1 and CDR2: WNHNN and SYGVQD (reference sequence). The CDR3 has 14 amino acids.

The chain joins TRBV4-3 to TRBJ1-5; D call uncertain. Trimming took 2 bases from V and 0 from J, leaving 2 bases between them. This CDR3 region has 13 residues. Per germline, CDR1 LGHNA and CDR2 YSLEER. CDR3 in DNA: TGCGCCAGCAGCCAATATAGCAATCAGCCCCAGCATTTT. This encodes CASSQYSNQPQHF.

The CDR3 bases are TGCGCCAGCAGCCAAAACGGCGGGGGGGCCCAAGAGACCCAGTACTTC. It specifies CASSQNGGGAQETQYF. V is TRBV4-1 and J is TRBJ2-5; TRBD2 matches at 9 bases. The CDR3 has 16 amino acids. Per germline, CDR1 MGHRA and CDR2 YSYEKL. The junction had 5 bases not matched to a gene; V was cut back by 2 bases and J by 1 base.

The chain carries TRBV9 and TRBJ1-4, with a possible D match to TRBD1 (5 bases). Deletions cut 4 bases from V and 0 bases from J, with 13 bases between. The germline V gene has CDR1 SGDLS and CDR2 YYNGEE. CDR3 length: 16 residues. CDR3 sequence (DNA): TGTGCCAGCAGCCCCTCCGGGACTACAACTAATGAAAAACTGTTTTTT. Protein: CASSPSGTTTNEKLFF.

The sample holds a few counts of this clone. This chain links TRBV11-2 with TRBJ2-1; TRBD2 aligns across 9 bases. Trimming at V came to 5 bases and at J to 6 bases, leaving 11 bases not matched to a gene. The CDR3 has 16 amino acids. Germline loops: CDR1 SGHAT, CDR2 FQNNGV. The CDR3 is CASSRPARGGSNEQFF. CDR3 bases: TGTGCCAGCAGCCGCCCGGCGCGGGGGGGATCCAATGAGCAGTTCTTC.

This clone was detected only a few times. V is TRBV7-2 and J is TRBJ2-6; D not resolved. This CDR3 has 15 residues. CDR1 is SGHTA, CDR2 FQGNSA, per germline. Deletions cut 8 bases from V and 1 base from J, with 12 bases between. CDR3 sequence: CASPSVASGANVLTF. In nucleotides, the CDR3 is TGTGCCAGCCCCTCCGTGGCTTCTGGGGCCAACGTCCTGACTTTC.

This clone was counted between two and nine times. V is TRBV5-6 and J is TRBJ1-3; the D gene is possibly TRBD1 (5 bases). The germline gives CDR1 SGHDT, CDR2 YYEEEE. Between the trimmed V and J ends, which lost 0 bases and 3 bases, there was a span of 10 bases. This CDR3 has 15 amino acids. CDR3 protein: CASSLAGVVGNTIYF. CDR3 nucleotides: TGTGCCAGCAGCTTGGCGGGGGTAGTTGGAAACACCATATATTTT.

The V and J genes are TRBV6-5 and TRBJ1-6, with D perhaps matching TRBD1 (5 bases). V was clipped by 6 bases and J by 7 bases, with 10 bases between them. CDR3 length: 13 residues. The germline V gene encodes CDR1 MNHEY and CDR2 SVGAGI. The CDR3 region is CASRGTSNSPLHF. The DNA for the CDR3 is TGTGCCAGCAGGGGGACTAGCAATTCACCCCTCCACTTT.

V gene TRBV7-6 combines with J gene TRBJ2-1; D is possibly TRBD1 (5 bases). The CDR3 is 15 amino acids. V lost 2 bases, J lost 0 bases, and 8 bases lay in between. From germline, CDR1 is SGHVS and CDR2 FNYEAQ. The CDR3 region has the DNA TGTGCCAGCAGCTTATATGGGGCCTCCTACAATGAGCAGTTCTTC. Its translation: CASSLYGASYNEQFF.